This is a list of T cell receptor beta chains from one sample in a study of cytomegalovirus exposure and HLA in healthy donors. Assay: immunoSEQ multiplex PCR; the TCRdb copy retains only in-frame clones and omits some. Of about 190,000 clones in the sample, about four fifths are singletons; the top ten hold 10% to 13%. Material: PBMCs. The receptors stem from a woman aged 50 to 65 in good health and CMV-seropositive. Both conserved end residues are part of each CDR3. The D gene is left open where the match is weak. Part of the rows lack a size; the others show once, few, many or a class for expanded clones.

d_gene: .; abundance: .; v_gene: TRBV4-2; j_gene: TRBJ2-5; CDR3aa: CASSPWAGADQETQYF; CDR3nt: TGTGCCAGCAGCCCCTGGGCGGGGGCCGACCAAGAGACCCAGTACTTC
d_gene: .; abundance: few; v_gene: TRBV7-9; j_gene: TRBJ1-5; CDR3aa: CASSLSEGPKHF; CDR3nt: TGTGCCAGCAGCTTATCGGAGGGACCCAAACATTTT
d_gene: TRBD1; abundance: .; v_gene: TRBV14; j_gene: TRBJ2-1; CDR3aa: CASSMGTGYNEQFF; CDR3nt: TGTGCCAGCTCTATGGGGACAGGGTACAATGAGCAGTTCTTC
d_gene: .; abundance: .; v_gene: TRBV7-2; j_gene: TRBJ1-2; CDR3aa: CASSSSGVTGYGYTF; CDR3nt: TGTGCCAGCAGCTCCTCTGGGGTGACAGGCTATGGCTACACCTTC
d_gene: TRBD2; abundance: .; v_gene: TRBV19; j_gene: TRBJ2-5; CDR3aa: CASSDRSGAQGETQYF; CDR3nt: TGTGCCAGTTCCGATCGGAGCGGGGCCCAAGGGGAGACCCAGTACTTC
d_gene: TRBD2; abundance: .; v_gene: TRBV11-3; j_gene: TRBJ2-1; CDR3aa: CASSSESGGAPAEQFF; CDR3nt: TGTGCCAGCAGCTCCGAAAGCGGGGGGGCCCCCGCTGAGCAGTTCTTC
d_gene: TRBD1; abundance: .; v_gene: TRBV5-1; j_gene: TRBJ2-5; CDR3aa: CASSSGQGSETQYF; CDR3nt: TGCGCCAGCAGCTCGGGACAGGGATCCGAGACCCAGTACTTC
d_gene: TRBD1; abundance: .; v_gene: TRBV14; j_gene: TRBJ2-7; CDR3aa: CASSPRTGINYEQYF; CDR3nt: TGTGCCAGCAGCCCTCGGACAGGGATTAACTACGAGCAGTACTTC
d_gene: TRBD1; abundance: .; v_gene: TRBV19; j_gene: TRBJ2-5; CDR3aa: CASSIFGQGRETQYF; CDR3nt: TGTGCCAGTAGTATTTTTGGACAGGGTCGAGAGACCCAGTACTTC
d_gene: .; abundance: .; v_gene: TRBV9; j_gene: TRBJ1-4; CDR3aa: CASSPRPRGATNEKLFF; CDR3nt: TGTGCCAGCAGCCCCCGCCCACGGGGTGCAACTAATGAAAAACTGTTTTTT
d_gene: TRBD1; abundance: .; v_gene: TRBV9; j_gene: TRBJ1-2; CDR3aa: CASSASPGTAYGYTF; CDR3nt: TGTGCCAGCAGCGCATCGCCCGGGACAGCTTATGGCTACACCTTC
d_gene: .; abundance: .; v_gene: TRBV5-6; j_gene: TRBJ2-3; CDR3aa: CASSGSGEADTQYF; CDR3nt: TGTGCCAGCAGCGGTTCAGGTGAAGCAGATACGCAGTATTTT
d_gene: TRBD1; abundance: .; v_gene: TRBV28; j_gene: TRBJ2-1; CDR3aa: CASSYRGPYNEQFF; CDR3nt: TGTGCCAGCAGTTACAGGGGACCCTACAATGAGCAGTTCTTC
d_gene: .; abundance: .; v_gene: TRBV27; j_gene: TRBJ2-2; CDR3aa: CATTDSNTGELFF; CDR3nt: TGTGCGACGACGGACAGCAACACCGGGGAGCTGTTTTTT
d_gene: TRBD1; abundance: .; v_gene: TRBV7-2; j_gene: TRBJ2-7; CDR3aa: CASSENRGYTFKNEQYF; CDR3nt: TGTGCCAGCAGCGAAAACAGGGGCTACACTTTCAAGAACGAGCAGTACTTC
d_gene: TRBD2; abundance: .; v_gene: TRBV11-2; j_gene: TRBJ2-3; CDR3aa: CASSSSAASGSRTDTQYF; CDR3nt: TGTGCCAGCAGCTCGTCGGCCGCTAGCGGGAGTCGCACAGATACGCAGTATTTT
d_gene: .; abundance: once; v_gene: TRBV27; j_gene: TRBJ1-3; CDR3aa: CASSLNSGARNTIYF; CDR3nt: TGTGCCAGCAGTTTAAATAGCGGGGCTAGAAACACCATATATTTT
d_gene: TRBD2; abundance: .; v_gene: TRBV12-5; j_gene: TRBJ2-1; CDR3aa: CASGLVLRGLAVSYNEQFF; CDR3nt: TGTGCTAGTGGTTTGGTTTTAAGAGGACTAGCGGTCTCCTACAATGAGCAGTTCTTC
d_gene: .; abundance: .; v_gene: TRBV21-1; j_gene: TRBJ2-2; CDR3aa: CASSAGTMIGELFF; CDR3nt: TGTGCCAGCAGCGCCGGGACAATGATCGGGGAGCTGTTTTTT
d_gene: TRBD1; abundance: .; v_gene: TRBV6-5; j_gene: TRBJ2-1; CDR3aa: CASLTGLGSNEQFF; CDR3nt: TGTGCCAGCCTGACAGGGTTGGGCTCCAATGAGCAGTTCTTC
d_gene: TRBD2; abundance: .; v_gene: TRBV6-4; j_gene: TRBJ2-1; CDR3aa: CARPEASGGNISYNEQFF; CDR3nt: TGTGCCAGGCCTGAGGCTAGCGGGGGGAACATCTCCTACAATGAGCAGTTCTTC
d_gene: TRBD1; abundance: few; v_gene: TRBV7-2; j_gene: TRBJ1-4; CDR3aa: CASSLTGGENEKLFF; CDR3nt: TGTGCCAGCAGCCTGACAGGGGGGGAAAACGAAAAACTGTTTTTT
d_gene: TRBD2; abundance: few; v_gene: TRBV5-4; j_gene: TRBJ2-5; CDR3aa: CASTTGGQETQYF; CDR3nt: TGTGCCAGCACTACGGGGGGCCAAGAGACCCAGTACTTC